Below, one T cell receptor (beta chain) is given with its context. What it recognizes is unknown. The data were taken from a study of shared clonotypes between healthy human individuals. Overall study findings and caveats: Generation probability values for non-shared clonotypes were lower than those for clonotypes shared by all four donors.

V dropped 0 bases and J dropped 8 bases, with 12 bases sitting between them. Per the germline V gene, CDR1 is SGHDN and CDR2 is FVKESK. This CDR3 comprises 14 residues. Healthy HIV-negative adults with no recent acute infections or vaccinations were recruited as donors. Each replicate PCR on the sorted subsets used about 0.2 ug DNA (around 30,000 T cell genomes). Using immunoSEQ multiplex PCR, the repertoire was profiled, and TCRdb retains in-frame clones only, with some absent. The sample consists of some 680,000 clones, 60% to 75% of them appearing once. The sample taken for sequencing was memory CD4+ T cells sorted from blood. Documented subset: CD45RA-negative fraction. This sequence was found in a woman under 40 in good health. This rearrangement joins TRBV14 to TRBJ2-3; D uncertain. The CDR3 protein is CASSQDLSAITQYF. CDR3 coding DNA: TGTGCCAGCAGCCAAGATCTCTCAGCGATTACGCAGTATTTT.